These 20 T cell receptor beta chains share one sample of origin, sequenced in a study of blood T cell repertoires in COVID-19. Profiled with immunoSEQ multiplex PCR; TCRdb holds only in-frame clones, not every one. This sample has approximately 180,000 clones, with 70% to 90% found just once. Sequenced sample: peripheral blood. The receptors derive from a human donor in a cohort sampled during active COVID-19.

This sequence joins TRBV28 and TRBJ1-4; D gene ambiguous. The CDR3 extends over 15 amino acids. Germline assignment: CDR1 MDHEN and CDR2 SYDVKM. V was pared by 8 bases and J by 6 bases, with 19 bases between. The CDR3 DNA reads as TGTGCCAGCGGTGGACTCAACGGGGTGGATGAAAAACTGTTTTTT. It translates to CASGGLNGVDEKLFF. Together with reference TRBV28 and TRBJ1-4, the CDR3 gives the full variable domain: DVKVTQSSRYLVKRTGEKVFLECVQDMDHENMFWYRQDPGLGLRLIYFSYDVKMKEKGDIPEGYSVSREKKERFSLILESASTNQTSMYLCASGGLNGVDEKLFFGSGTQLSVL.

The CDR3: CASSPGQGNYGYTF. Here the CDR3 DNA reads TGTGCCAGCAGCCCTGGACAGGGAAACTATGGCTACACCTTC. The chain joins TRBV27 to TRBJ1-2; 8 bases map to TRBD1. This CDR3 has 14 amino acids. Germline V gene lookup returns CDR1 MNHEY and CDR2 SMNVEV (reference sequence). Trimming cost V 6 bases and J 2 bases; bases outside gene matches: 5.

The DNA for the CDR3 is TGTGCCAGCAGCTTGGAGGGACAGGGTAATAATTCACCCCTCCACTTT. Residues: CASSLEGQGNNSPLHF. The rearrangement uses TRBV5-4 and TRBJ1-6; 9 bases align to TRBD1. The CDR3 is 16 residues long. The V segment lost 0 bases and the J segment 5 bases; nucleotides outside the gene matches: 3. Germline CDR1 and CDR2: SGHNT and YYREEE (reference sequence).

The chain couples TRBV6-5 to TRBJ2-1; 10 bases match TRBD1. J lost 7 bases, V lost 2 bases, and 8 bases had no gene match. This CDR3 region has 16 residues. The V gene's germline CDR1 is MNHEY and CDR2 SVGAGI. CDR3 sequence (DNA): TGTGCCAGCAGTTACCCGGACAGGGGGGAGAAGAATGAGCAGTTCTTC. Residues: CASSYPDRGEKNEQFF.

This chain joins TRBV11-2 and TRBJ1-6; 8 bases line up with TRBD1. Germline V gene lookup returns CDR1 SGHAT and CDR2 FQNNGV. Trimming cost V 5 bases and J 7 bases; bases outside gene matches: 4. The CDR3 runs 14 residues. CDR3 region: CASSPGQENSPLHF. DNA for the CDR3: TGTGCCAGCAGCCCGGGACAGGAGAATTCACCCCTCCACTTT. Full variable domain (missing parts from reference TRBV11-2 and TRBJ1-6): EAGVAQSPRYKIIEKRQSVAFWCNPISGHATLYWYQQILGQGPKLLIQFQNNGVVDDSQLPKDRFSAERLKGVDSTLKIQPAKLEDSAVYLCASSPGQENSPLHFGNGTRLTVT.

The chain links TRBV5-6 to TRBJ2-1; 7 bases agree with TRBD1. Looked up from germline, CDR1 is SGHDT and CDR2 is YYEEEE. The CDR3 contains 13 residues. After removal of 1 base from V and 8 bases from J, the junction contained 3 bases not matched to a gene. Written as DNA, the CDR3 is TGTGCCAGCAGCTTGAGACAGGGCCATGAGCAGTTCTTC. Protein: CASSLRQGHEQFF. The complete variable domain, with remaining parts taken from reference TRBV5-6 and TRBJ2-1, reads DAGVTQSPTHLIKTRGQQVTLRCSPKSGHDTVSWYQQALGQGPQFIFQYYEEEERQRGNFPDRFSGHQFPNYSSELNVNALLLGDSALYLCASSLRQGHEQFFGPGTRLTVL.

The genes are TRBV12-3 or TRBV12-4 and TRBJ2-7; D remains ambiguous. This CDR3 region has 12 residues. Trimming removed 6 bases at V and 6 bases at J, with 12 bases between. CDR3 region: CASSLDLGEQYF. CDR3 bases: TGTGCCAGCAGCCTAGATCTCGGCGAGCAGTACTTC.

The chain couples TRBV2 to TRBJ2-3; 8 positions agree with TRBD2. This CDR3 contains 15 residues. Germline V gene data show CDR1 as SNHLY and CDR2 as FYNNEI. The V gene end was trimmed by 6 bases and the J gene end by 6 bases; junction bases not matched to a gene: 11. CDR3: CASSESGSKSDTQYF. For the CDR3, the DNA is TGTGCCAGCAGCGAAAGCGGGAGTAAGTCCGATACGCAGTATTTT.

This clone was observed a single time. This sequence joins TRBV5-4 and TRBJ1-4; TRBD1 aligns across 8 bases. J was trimmed by 8 bases and V by 4 bases; bases with no gene match: 13. Germline CDR1 SGHNT, CDR2 YYREEE (reference sequence). This CDR3 has 16 residues. CDR3 sequence reads: CASSPTTGTGREKLFF. Written as DNA, the CDR3 is TGTGCCAGCAGCCCGACAACCGGGACAGGTCGGGAAAAACTGTTTTTT.

This chain connects TRBV7-2 to TRBJ2-7; D not certain. CDR1 SGHTA and CDR2 FQGNSA come from the germline V gene. The CDR3 contains 14 residues. Trimming took 0 bases from V and 5 from J, leaving 11 bases between them. CDR3 DNA sequence: TGTGCCAGCAGCTTAGCGACGGCGGTCCACGAGCAGTACTTC. Protein sequence: CASSLATAVHEQYF.

The rearrangement joins TRBV7-9 to TRBJ1-1, with 8 bases fitting TRBD1. V shed 5 bases, J shed 6 bases, and the junction held 8 bases outside the gene matches. CDR3 length equals 14 residues. Germline values: CDR1 SEHNR, CDR2 FQNEAQ (reference sequence). CDR3 protein: CASSPAGGAAEAFF. The CDR3 coding sequence is TGTGCCAGCAGCCCCGCAGGGGGCGCGGCTGAAGCTTTCTTT.

The rearrangement joins TRBV28 to TRBJ2-7; 7 bases line up with TRBD1. The ends lost 6 bases at V and 1 base at J; junction bases unmatched: 9. The CDR3 is made up of 15 amino acids. Germline CDR1 MDHEN, CDR2 SYDVKM. The CDR3 reads CASSQTPGQSYEQYF. The CDR3 region has the DNA TGTGCCAGCAGCCAGACCCCGGGACAGTCCTACGAGCAGTACTTC.

The CDR3 nucleotides are TGTGCCAGCAGTCTAAGGGGGGGCGTCAATGAGCAGTTCTTC. Its translation: CASSLRGGVNEQFF. The J gene is TRBJ2-1, the V gene TRBV7-6; tentatively, D is TRBD2 (7 bases). The CDR3 covers 14 residues. Trimming left V 6 bases short and J 6 bases short, with 15 bases between. In germline, CDR1 is SGHVS, CDR2 FNYEAQ.

This clone was seen a handful of times. CDR3 in DNA: TGTGCCAGCAGCTTAGAGGGGGCCGCTAACTATGGCTACACCTTC. Its protein is CASSLEGAANYGYTF. V gene TRBV11-2 combines with J gene TRBJ1-2; D may be TRBD1 (6 bases). CDR1 and CDR2 (germline): SGHAT, FQNNGV. V was clipped by 0 bases and J by 0 bases, with 8 bases between them. This CDR3 contains 15 residues.

V is TRBV29-1 and J is TRBJ2-5, with 11 bases aligning to TRBD2. V lost 6 bases to trimming and J lost 5 bases; unmatched junction nucleotides: 2. Germline loops: CDR1 SQVTM, CDR2 ANQGSEA. This CDR3 spans 12 amino acids. This CDR3 is CSVTSGSETQYF. CDR3 nucleotide sequence: TGCAGCGTAACTAGCGGGAGTGAGACCCAGTACTTC.

V and J are TRBV24-1 and TRBJ2-7; TRBD1 agrees at 9 bases. Germline loops: CDR1 KGHDR, CDR2 SFDVKD. The CDR3 consists of 15 residues. The J segment lost 6 bases and the V segment lost 4 bases, leaving 9 bases of the junction unmatched. CDR3 nucleotide sequence: TGTGCCACCAGTGACCCCGGGACAGGGACGGGCGAGCAGTACTTC. Its translation is CATSDPGTGTGEQYF.

The chain uses TRBV27 and TRBJ2-7, with a possible D match to TRBD2 (7 bases). Germline CDR1 reads MNHEY; CDR2 reads SMNVEV (reference sequence). The CDR3 runs 14 residues. V lost 6 bases and J lost 3, with 15 bases in between. The DNA for the CDR3 is TGTGCCAGCAGCCTCCGGGGGGCCCTCTACGAGCAGTACTTC. This translates into CASSLRGALYEQYF.

The genes are TRBV7-9 and TRBJ2-1; D perhaps matches TRBD1 (6 bases). From germline, CDR1 is SEHNR and CDR2 FQNEAQ (reference sequence). V was shortened by 5 bases and J by 4 bases, with 12 bases between the two germline ends. This CDR3 is 14 amino acids long. The DNA of the CDR3 is TGTGCCAGCAGCCTAAGCAGGGGATACAATGAGCAGTTCTTC. As protein: CASSLSRGYNEQFF. The entire variable domain, with the rest obtained from reference TRBV7-9 and TRBJ2-1, is as follows: DTGVSQNPRHKITKRGQNVTFRCDPISEHNRLYWYRQTLGQGPEFLTYFQNEAQLEKSRLLSDRFSAERPKGSFSTLEIQRTEQGDSAMYLCASSLSRGYNEQFFGPGTRLTVL.

The chain employs TRBV4-1 and TRBJ2-1, with D maybe TRBD2 (6 bases). V was cut by 6 bases and J by 9 bases, with 24 bases left in between. This CDR3 is built from 16 residues. The germline gives CDR1 MGHRA, CDR2 YSYEKL. CDR3 DNA: TGCGCCAGCAGTTATACCCGGGAGCTGAGGTATGGTGAGCAGTTCTTC. This gives the protein CASSYTRELRYGEQFF.

The chain recombines TRBV28 with TRBJ2-1; tentatively, D is TRBD1 (5 bases). V shed 6 bases and J shed 6 bases, with 12 bases lying between them. Looked up from germline, CDR1 is MDHEN and CDR2 is SYDVKM. This CDR3 is built from 13 residues. This CDR3 is CASSLIGVNEQFF. CDR3 nucleotide sequence: TGTGCCAGCAGCCTTATAGGGGTCAATGAGCAGTTCTTC.